These T cell receptor beta chains were read from a single sample in a study of OX40 agonist ivuxolimab in advanced cancers. Sequenced by immunoSEQ multiplex PCR; TCRdb stores in-frame clones only, minus some. The data hold about 39,000 clones, with about 93% observed a single time. Sequencing used CD4+ or CD8+ T cells sorted from blood, obtained in a trial of the OX40 agonist ivuxolimab. The receptors shown here come from an adult with an advanced solid tumor such as melanoma, head and neck, liver or kidney cancer. Both conserved end residues are part of each CDR3. A D gene is named only where the DNA matches it firmly. Part of the rows lack a size; the others show once, few, many or a class for expanded clones.

j_call	d_call	v_call	clone_size	cdr3_aa	cdr3_nt
TRBJ1-2	TRBD1	TRBV7-9	NA	CACRQGASGYTF	TGTGCCTGTCGACAGGGGGCCTCTGGCTACACCTTC
TRBJ1-1	NA	TRBV6-6	NA	CASSYSPGSNTEAFF	TGTGCCAGCAGTTACTCGCCAGGGTCGAACACTGAAGCTTTCTTT
TRBJ2-6	NA	TRBV4-1	few	CASSQAQSSGANVLTF	TGCGCCAGCAGCCAGGCACAGAGCTCTGGGGCCAACGTCCTGACTTTC
TRBJ1-1	TRBD1	TRBV19	NA	CASSIGQGRTFF	TGTGCCAGTAGTATAGGACAGGGCAGGACTTTCTTT
TRBJ2-1	TRBD2	TRBV10-3	NA	CAIRGLAGGGEQFF	TGTGCCATCAGGGGACTAGCGGGAGGAGGAGAGCAGTTCTTC
TRBJ2-1	TRBD2	TRBV7-2	NA	CASSLVLAGGEQFF	TGTGCCAGCAGCTTAGTACTAGCGGGAGGAGAGCAGTTCTTC
TRBJ2-1	TRBD2	TRBV6-5	NA	CASSYSRDYMKQFF	TGTGCCAGCAGTTACTCCCGGGACTATATGAAGCAGTTCTTC
TRBJ2-1	TRBD2	TRBV11-3	NA	CASSITREGGKMFF	TGTGCCAGCAGCATAACCCGGGAGGGCGGGAAGATGTTCTTC
TRBJ2-1	TRBD2	TRBV28	NA	CASRLTGGTSNEQFF	TGTGCCAGCAGACTGACGGGAGGAACTAGCAATGAGCAGTTCTTC
TRBJ2-4	NA	TRBV7-9	once	CASSLGGNIQYF	TGTGCCAGCAGCTTAGGGGGGAACATTCAGTACTTC
TRBJ2-1	NA	TRBV7-9	NA	CASSFGVVAGEQFF	TGTGCCAGCAGCTTTGGGGTAGTGGCGGGGGAGCAGTTCTTC
TRBJ2-5	TRBD1	TRBV28	NA	CASSLSTGGAVAGTQYF	TGTGCCAGCAGTTTATCGACAGGGGGCGCCGTCGCTGGGACCCAGTACTTC
TRBJ2-1	NA	TRBV11-3	NA	CASSLGRYNEQFF	TGTGCCAGCAGCTTAGGGCGTTACAATGAGCAGTTCTTC
TRBJ2-7	NA	TRBV28	once	CASSSEFRVRYYEQYF	TGTGCCAGCAGTTCGGAATTCAGGGTGCGGTACTACGAGCAGTACTTC
TRBJ2-7	TRBD2	TRBV11-1	NA	CASSSAASGRGYEQYF	TGTGCCAGCAGCTCCGCGGCCAGCGGGAGGGGCTACGAGCAGTACTTC
TRBJ2-5	TRBD2	TRBV7-9	once	CASSPRLADQETQYF	TGTGCCAGCAGCCCGAGACTAGCGGATCAAGAGACCCAGTACTTC
TRBJ2-5	NA	TRBV11-2	NA	CASSWGTQETQYF	TGTGCCAGCAGCTGGGGGACCCAAGAGACCCAGTACTTC
TRBJ2-1	NA	TRBV7-9	once	CASSLGVNEQFF	TGTGCCAGCAGCTTAGGTGTTAACGAGCAGTTCTTC
TRBJ2-7	NA	TRBV10-2	NA	CASRPDRTSYEQYF	TGCGCCAGCAGACCCGACAGGACCTCCTACGAGCAGTACTTC
TRBJ2-5	TRBD1	TRBV5-1	NA	CASRYSQGAIETQYF	TGCGCCAGCAGATACTCACAGGGGGCCATCGAGACCCAGTACTTC
TRBJ2-1	NA	TRBV7-8	NA	CASSLVHSSSYNEQFF	TGTGCCAGCAGCTTAGTACACTCAAGCTCCTACAATGAGCAGTTCTTC
TRBJ2-3	NA	TRBV29-1	NA	CSVPVVDTQYF	TGCAGCGTCCCGGTGGTAGATACGCAGTATTTT
TRBJ2-3	TRBD2	TRBV9	NA	CASSATSGASTDTQYF	TGTGCCAGCAGCGCCACTAGCGGAGCTAGCACAGATACGCAGTATTTT
TRBJ2-5	NA	TRBV7-8	NA	CASSLVSGAETQYF	TGTGCCAGCAGCTTAGTTTCCGGGGCAGAGACCCAGTACTTC
TRBJ1-2	TRBD1	TRBV5-5	NA	CASSLGQGANYGYTF	TGTGCCAGCAGCTTAGGACAGGGAGCTAACTATGGCTACACCTTC
TRBJ2-2	NA	TRBV7-6	once	CASSLAAGGESAGELFF	TGTGCCAGCAGCTTAGCGGCAGGGGGGGAAAGCGCCGGGGAGCTGTTTTTT
TRBJ2-5	TRBD1	TRBV6-5	NA	CASSPWGQQETQYF	TGTGCCAGCAGCCCTTGGGGACAGCAAGAGACCCAGTACTTC
TRBJ2-3	TRBD2	TRBV4-3	NA	CASSQEGDSSGRMDTQYF	TGCGCCAGCAGCCAAGAAGGGGACTCTAGCGGGAGAATGGATACGCAGTATTTT
TRBJ2-1	NA	TRBV25-1	NA	CASSESANEQFF	TGTGCCAGCAGTGAATCTGCCAATGAGCAGTTCTTC
TRBJ2-5	TRBD1	TRBV15	NA	CATSIATQGVETQYF	TGTGCCACCAGCATCGCCACACAGGGGGTTGAGACCCAGTACTTC
TRBJ2-7	TRBD2	TRBV19	NA	CASSLGLAGAYEQYF	TGTGCCAGTAGTCTCGGACTAGCGGGGGCCTACGAGCAGTACTTC
TRBJ2-5	NA	TRBV10-2	NA	CASSEFLQGQETQYF	TGCGCCAGCAGTGAGTTTCTACAGGGTCAAGAGACCCAGTACTTC
TRBJ2-1	TRBD2	TRBV25-1	NA	CASSAGGNEQFF	TGTGCCAGCAGTGCGGGGGGCAATGAGCAGTTCTTC
TRBJ1-2	NA	TRBV2	once	CARSEVNRVYGYTF	TGTGCCAGGAGTGAAGTAAACAGGGTCTATGGCTACACCTTC
TRBJ2-7	NA	TRBV29-1	NA	CSVERGYEQYF	TGCAGCGTAGAGAGGGGGTACGAGCAGTACTTC
TRBJ2-1	TRBD2	TRBV29-1	NA	CSAKTSGRYNEQFF	TGCAGCGCGAAGACTAGCGGGAGGTACAATGAGCAGTTCTTC
TRBJ2-1	NA	TRBV9	NA	CASSPLGAVSSYNEQFF	TGTGCCAGCAGCCCCCTGGGAGCGGTAAGCTCCTACAATGAGCAGTTCTTC
TRBJ2-7	NA	TRBV4-3	NA	CASSQDRGRVYEQYF	TGCGCCAGCAGCCAAGATCGCGGCAGGGTTTACGAGCAGTACTTC
TRBJ2-7	NA	TRBV7-9	NA	CASSLAPGADYEQYF	TGTGCCAGCAGCTTAGCGCCCGGGGCCGACTACGAGCAGTACTTC
TRBJ2-1	NA	TRBV19	NA	CARTHGNPAQFF	TGTGCCAGAACTCATGGGAATCCCGCGCAGTTCTTC
TRBJ2-2	TRBD2	TRBV28	NA	CASTPLAGDTGELFF	TGTGCCAGCACCCCTTTAGCGGGAGACACCGGGGAGCTGTTTTTT
TRBJ2-5	TRBD1	TRBV5-3	NA	CARSSGQGAKGTQYF	TGTGCCAGAAGCTCGGGACAGGGGGCTAAGGGGACCCAGTACTTC
TRBJ2-7	TRBD2	TRBV11-2	NA	CASHLAGGEQYF	TGTGCCAGCCACCTAGCGGGAGGCGAGCAGTACTTC
TRBJ2-4	NA	TRBV6-5	NA	CASSLNPGENIQYF	TGTGCCAGCAGCCTCAATCCTGGGGAAAACATTCAGTACTTC
TRBJ2-3	NA	TRBV19	NA	CATALDVDSTDTQYF	TGTGCCACTGCCCTGGACGTGGATAGCACAGATACGCAGTATTTT
TRBJ2-3	NA	TRBV14	NA	CASSLVGGSDTQYF	TGTGCCAGCAGCCTAGTCGGGGGTTCAGATACGCAGTATTTT
TRBJ2-7	TRBD1	TRBV19	NA	CASRDRDRGLYEQYF	TGTGCCAGTCGCGACCGGGACAGGGGGCTCTACGAGCAGTACTTC
TRBJ2-7	TRBD2	TRBV7-6	once	CASSLATSGSLIPYEQYF	TGTGCCAGCAGCTTAGCCACTAGCGGGAGTCTCATCCCCTACGAGCAGTACTTC
TRBJ2-1	TRBD2	TRBV4-2	NA	CASSQPGLAGYNEQFF	TGTGCCAGCAGCCAACCGGGACTAGCGGGATACAATGAGCAGTTCTTC